The source of this T cell receptor beta chain is a study of CD8 T cells in Susac syndrome. Study observations and caveats: The study admitted that it had a relatively small number of individuals in its TCR sequencing and HLA analysis.

TCR beta sequences were obtained from blood CD8+ and CD4+ T cells. About this clonotype itself: The antigen is unknown.

When the RNA was reverse transcribed, random hexamers were used with an input of 0.5 to 1 ug. MiXCR was run by TCRdb on the immunoSEQ multiplex PCR reads, yielding one entry per CDR3 protein. The table has approximately 170,000 distinct CDR3 sequences, around 90% seen once. CDR1 KGHSH and CDR2 LQKENI come from the germline V gene. The J segment lost 2 bases and the V segment lost 6 bases, leaving 6 bases of the junction unmatched. The CDR3 length is 14 residues. The sample consisted of CD4+ T cells from PBMCs. This clonotype was sampled from a human donor in good health. V gene TRBV18 combines with J gene TRBJ2-5, with 7 bases aligning to TRBD1. This CDR3 reads CASSQRQGQETQYF. The CDR3 DNA reads as TGTGCCAGCTCCCAACGACAGGGTCAAGAGACCCAGTACTTC.